These 4 T cell receptor beta chains originate from one sample sequenced in a study of regulatory T cells in long-lasting Graves disease. Building the TCR beta libraries relied on iRepertoire HTBI primers, and CDR3 regions underwent Arm-PCR. TCRdb re-analysed the multiplex PCR reads in MiXCR, keeping a single row per CDR3 protein. Of around 450,000 distinct CDR3 sequences in the sample, around a fifth were seen once. Time point noted: persistent/refractory GD, antithyroid drugs over 5 years with positive TRAb. The TCR library used RNA extracted from PBMCs. Sequencing was performed on peripheral blood mononuclear cells (PBMCs), taken when the disease was refractory, from a patient treated with antithyroid drugs. These receptors originate from a female donor with Graves disease.

This sequence joins TRBV20-1 and TRBJ1-5; 10 bases are a match to TRBD1. V lost 4 bases and J lost 6; bases outside the gene matches: 15. The CDR3 extends over 17 amino acids. Germline V gives CDR1 DFQATT, CDR2 SNEGSKA (reference sequence). The chain's CDR3 is CSANPTPYGTGAQPQHF. DNA of the CDR3: TGCAGTGCTAACCCCACCCCCTACGGGACAGGGGCTCAGCCCCAGCATTTT.

As concerns this clonotype: A much larger clone differs from this one at a single base, so this may be a read error. This chain joins TRBV30 and TRBJ1-2; D gene uncertain. With 1 base removed from V and 1 base from J, the gap between germline ends came to 4 bases. CDR1 is GTSNPN and CDR2 is SVGIG in the germline V gene (reference sequence). The CDR3 has 12 residues. CDR3 amino acids: CAWSAVNYGYTF. Written as DNA, the CDR3 is TGTGCCTGGAGTGCAGTTAACTATGGCTACACCTTC.

This clonotype was counted many times. V is TRBV28 and J is TRBJ2-5; weak D call: TRBD2 (5 bases). The V gene lost 3 bases and the J gene lost 4 bases, with 15 bases spanning the gap. There are 15 residues in the CDR3. From germline, CDR1 is MDHEN and CDR2 SYDVKM. CDR3 in DNA: TGTGCCAGCAGTTTGCCAGCGGCCAACTTAGAGACCCAGTACTTC. The encoded protein is CASSLPAANLETQYF.

The chain joins TRBV29-1 to TRBJ2-2, with 8 bases aligning to TRBD2. This CDR3 comprises 14 residues. Looked up from germline, CDR1 is SQVTM and CDR2 is ANQGSEA. V dropped 5 bases and J dropped 6; count of bases not matched to a gene: 8. The CDR3 DNA follows: TGCAGCGTTATGAGCGGGAGAGAGGCCGGGGAGCTGTTTTTT. Protein: CSVMSGREAGELFF.